The 29 T cell receptor beta chains presented below share a single source sample, sequenced in a study of cytomegalovirus exposure and HLA in healthy donors. The PCR had 60 Vbeta and 13 Jbeta primers. The protocol was immunoSEQ multiplex PCR, while the TCRdb copy is restricted to in-frame clones and leaves out a portion. The repertoire holds 250,000 to 350,000 clones, around 80% seen once, with approximately 0.3% in the top ten. The sample was PBMCs. The receptors here all came from a girl aged 2 to 9 in good health and CMV-seronegative.

CDR3 DNA sequence: TGTGCCAGCAGCCAACGGACTAGCGGGGAGCTGTTTTTT. Amino acids: CASSQRTSGELFF. The V call is TRBV4-2, the J call TRBJ2-2, with 7 bases lining up with TRBD2. The V gene's germline CDR1 is LGHNA and CDR2 YNFKEQ. The CDR3 has 13 residues. The J segment lost 7 bases and the V segment lost 2 bases, leaving 1 base of the junction unmatched.

CDR3 sequence: CASSFRPPLSGRLYNEQFF. Written as DNA, the CDR3 is TGTGCCAGCAGTTTTAGACCCCCTTTGAGCGGGAGGCTTTACAATGAGCAGTTCTTC. The rearrangement links TRBV27 to TRBJ2-1; 9 bases agree with TRBD2. The CDR3 is 19 residues long. Looked up from germline, CDR1 is MNHEY and CDR2 is SMNVEV (reference sequence). The V segment lost 3 bases and the J segment 4 bases; nucleotides outside the gene matches: 16.

J is TRBJ1-2 and V is TRBV4-1, with 7 nucleotides matching TRBD1. V dropped 1 base and J dropped 4; count of bases not matched to a gene: 6. The germline V gene encodes CDR1 MGHRA and CDR2 YSYEKL. This CDR3 has 15 residues. The CDR3 region has the DNA TGCGCCAGCAGCCAAGGCGGCAGGGGGATCTATGGCTACACCTTC. It is translated as CASSQGGRGIYGYTF.

The V call is TRBV11-2, the J call TRBJ2-7; D gene unclear. The CDR3 extends over 16 amino acids. The ends were cut back, 2 bases at V and 1 base at J, with 15 bases in the middle. CDR1 and CDR2 from the germline V gene are SGHAT and FQNNGV. The CDR3 DNA reads as TGTGCCAGCAGCTTAATGGGCGCAAGATCATCCTACGAGCAGTACTTC. Protein sequence: CASSLMGARSSYEQYF.

This clone was detected a few times. The J gene is TRBJ2-5, the V gene TRBV27; no firm D call. CDR3 length equals 15 residues. Trimming pared 0 bases from V and 4 bases from J, leaving 12 bases between. Germline V CDR1 and CDR2: MNHEY, SMNVEV (reference sequence). CDR3 nucleotide sequence: TGTGCCAGCAGTTTATCGGGCTTTTTTAGAGAGACCCAGTACTTC. Residues: CASSLSGFFRETQYF.

This chain uses TRBV6-1 with TRBJ2-7; TRBD2 matches 11 bases. This CDR3 is built from 14 residues. CDR1 and CDR2 (germline): MNHNS, SASEGT. V gave up 10 bases and J gave up 3 bases; unmatched junction bases: 8. CDR3 sequence: CAISLGLAGYEQYF. CDR3 coding DNA: TGTGCCATTTCTCTAGGACTAGCGGGCTACGAGCAGTACTTC.

Of note for this clone: Mismatch with germline at one junction end may stem from a read error. The chain has TRBV11-2 and TRBJ1-6; D ambiguous. The germline gives CDR1 SGHAT, CDR2 FQNNGV. The CDR3 is 13 residues long. The CDR3 loop is CASSLLYTSPLHF. The CDR3 nucleotides are TGTGCCAGCAGCTTACTATATACTTCACCCCTCCACTTT.

This clone was detected only a few times. The rearrangement joins TRBV5-8 to TRBJ1-5; 11 bases are a match to TRBD1. The J segment lost 8 bases and the V segment lost 6 bases, leaving 4 bases of the junction unmatched. The CDR3 contains 13 residues. From germline, CDR1 is SGHTS and CDR2 YDEGEE. The CDR3 loop is CASIGTGGEPQHF. The CDR3 DNA sequence: TGTGCCAGCATCGGGACAGGGGGAGAGCCCCAGCATTTT.

This clone was counted between two and nine times. V is TRBV4-1 and J is TRBJ2-3, with D perhaps TRBD2 (7 bases). The V end was cut by 3 bases, the J end by 3 bases, with 16 bases between. The CDR3 is 16 residues long. Germline assignment: CDR1 MGHRA and CDR2 YSYEKL. The DNA for the CDR3 is TGCGCCAGCAGCCAGGCCGGGGGGCGTCCTACAGATACGCAGTATTTT. Translation: CASSQAGGRPTDTQYF.

This chain connects TRBV19 to TRBJ1-5, with 7 bases fitting TRBD1. The CDR3 loop spans 17 amino acids. Germline CDR1 is LNHDA and CDR2 is SQIVND (reference sequence). After removal of 0 bases from V and 3 bases from J, the junction contained 8 bases not matched to a gene. The CDR3, as DNA: TGTGCCAGTAGTATAGAACATGGACAGGCCGACAATCAGCCCCAGCATTTT. It codes for CASSIEHGQADNQPQHF.

This chain uses TRBV5-6 with TRBJ2-7, with 11 bases matching TRBD2. V dropped 0 bases and J dropped 4; count of bases not matched to a gene: 3. The CDR3 covers 15 residues. Looked up from germline, CDR1 is SGHDT and CDR2 is YYEEEE. The CDR3 loop reads CASSLGLAGGYEQYF. Here the CDR3 DNA reads TGTGCCAGCAGCTTGGGGCTAGCGGGAGGTTACGAGCAGTACTTC.

The V and J genes are TRBV19 and TRBJ2-7, with 9 positions matching TRBD1. Germline CDR1 LNHDA, CDR2 SQIVND (reference sequence). This CDR3 has 15 residues. V was clipped by 7 bases and J by 3 bases; unmatched bases: 10. The CDR3 is CASKDSGTGIYEQYF. CDR3 DNA: TGTGCCAGTAAAGACTCCGGGACAGGGATCTACGAGCAGTACTTC.

The rearrangement uses TRBV4-1 and TRBJ1-2, with TRBD1 matching 9 bases. Germline CDR1 and CDR2: MGHRA and YSYEKL. The length of the CDR3 is 18 residues. V gave up 8 bases and J gave up 6 bases; unmatched junction bases: 22. CDR3 sequence (DNA): TGCGCCAGCCTACCAATAGTCCGGACAGGGGATCGATTGAATGGCTACACCTTC. Translation: CASLPIVRTGDRLNGYTF.

The chain carries TRBV27 and TRBJ1-5, with 8 nucleotides matching TRBD1. The ends lost 6 bases at V and 0 bases at J; junction bases unmatched: 7. The CDR3 runs 16 residues. CDR1 and CDR2 (germline): MNHEY, SMNVEV (reference sequence). CDR3 sequence reads: CASRDREDYSNQPQHF. The CDR3 DNA is TGTGCCAGCAGGGACAGGGAGGATTATAGCAATCAGCCCCAGCATTTT.

V usage is TRBV30 and J usage is TRBJ1-2; 12 nucleotides line up with TRBD1. This CDR3 has 16 amino acids. With V trimmed by 2 bases and J by 8 bases, 12 bases remained unmatched. Germline lookup yields CDR1 GTSNPN and CDR2 SVGIG (reference sequence). The CDR3 DNA is TGTGCCTGGAGTCCCTGGGGCGGGACAGGGGGCGACGGCTACACCTTC. The encoded protein is CAWSPWGGTGGDGYTF.

This clone occurred a few times. V usage is TRBV5-8 and J usage is TRBJ2-5, with 7 bases lining up with TRBD1. The CDR3 is 13 residues long. The V gene end was trimmed by 1 base and the J gene end by 6 bases; junction bases not matched to a gene: 3. Germline V gene lookup returns CDR1 SGHTS and CDR2 YDEGEE. In DNA form, the CDR3 reads TGTGCCAGCAGCTTGCCGACAGGGAAGACCCAGTACTTC. It codes for CASSLPTGKTQYF.

V usage is TRBV15 and J usage is TRBJ2-7; TRBD2 agrees at 7 bases. Germline lookup yields CDR1 LNHNV and CDR2 YYDKDF (reference sequence). This CDR3 has 16 amino acids. The trim removed 0 bases at V and 0 bases at J, leaving 5 bases unmatched. DNA of the CDR3: TGTGCCACCAGCAGAGACTTAGCTAGCGGCTCCTACGAGCAGTACTTC. Translation gives CATSRDLASGSYEQYF.

The V gene is TRBV11-2, the J gene TRBJ2-2; 8 bases match TRBD1. CDR3 length: 17 amino acids. Unmatched junction bases numbered 13, after V lost 4 bases and J lost 6 bases. Per the germline V gene, CDR1 is SGHAT and CDR2 is FQNNGV. The CDR3: CASSSIHRGSVPGELFF. CDR3 coding DNA: TGTGCCAGCAGCTCCATCCACAGGGGGTCGGTTCCCGGGGAGCTGTTTTTT. The full variable domain, completed using reference TRBV11-2 and TRBJ2-2, is EAGVAQSPRYKIIEKRQSVAFWCNPISGHATLYWYQQILGQGPKLLIQFQNNGVVDDSQLPKDRFSAERLKGVDSTLKIQPAKLEDSAVYLCASSSIHRGSVPGELFFGEGSRLTVL.

This clone was seen a handful of times. The CDR3 loop is CASSPTSGRVTNTQYF. The CDR3 coding sequence is TGTGCCAGCTCACCTACTAGCGGGAGGGTCACGAATACGCAGTATTTT. The chain has TRBV18 and TRBJ2-3, with 13 bases that match TRBD2. CDR3 length equals 16 residues. After removal of 3 bases from V and 7 bases from J, the junction contained 7 bases not matched to a gene. In germline, CDR1 is KGHSH, CDR2 LQKENI.

This clone was detected once. The chain employs TRBV30 and TRBJ2-5; 10 bases align to TRBD2. The germline V gene encodes CDR1 GTSNPN and CDR2 SVGIG (reference sequence). This CDR3 contains 14 residues. The ends lost 0 bases at V and 5 bases at J; junction bases unmatched: 3. CDR3 in DNA: TGTGCCTGGAGTGTAGGACTAGCGGCGGAGACCCAGTACTTC. Amino acid sequence: CAWSVGLAAETQYF.

This rearrangement joins TRBV28 to TRBJ2-7; 10 bases match TRBD1. The V gene's germline CDR1 is MDHEN and CDR2 SYDVKM. Trimming removed 2 bases from V and 6 bases from J; junction bases left unmatched: 4. CDR3 length: 14 amino acids. CDR3 nucleotide sequence: TGTGCCAGCAGTTTAACGGGACAGGGGAGCGAGCAGTACTTC. Amino acid sequence: CASSLTGQGSEQYF.

The chain uses TRBV6-6 and TRBJ1-6, with 9 nucleotides matching TRBD1. This CDR3 is built from 14 residues. Germline CDR1 reads MNHNY; CDR2 reads SVGAGI (reference sequence). J lost 7 bases, V lost 6 bases, and 4 bases had no gene match. CDR3 bases: TGTGCCAGCAGCTATGACAGGGGGAATTCACCCCTCCACTTT. Amino acid sequence: CASSYDRGNSPLHF.

This rearrangement joins TRBV11-2 to TRBJ2-5; weak D call: TRBD2 (6 bases). Trimming left V 5 bases short and J 5 bases short, with 15 bases between. There are 14 residues in the CDR3. Germline V gene sequence: CDR1 SGHAT, CDR2 FQNNGV. In DNA, the CDR3 is TGTGCCAGCAGCCCCAAGCTAGCGTTTGAGACCCAGTACTTC. It specifies CASSPKLAFETQYF.

This chain links TRBV29-1 with TRBJ2-1, with 10 bases identical to TRBD2. V lost 4 bases, J lost 0 bases, and 12 bases stayed unmatched. In germline, CDR1 is SQVTM, CDR2 ANQGSEA. The CDR3 extends over 18 amino acids. This CDR3 is CSVGVAGGSSSSYNEQFF. CDR3 nucleotides: TGCAGCGTTGGAGTAGCGGGAGGTTCCAGCAGCTCCTACAATGAGCAGTTCTTC.

This rearrangement joins TRBV5-1 to TRBJ1-4; tentatively, D is TRBD1 (5 bases). Trimming removed 5 bases from V and 3 bases from J, with 14 bases in between. Germline V gene data show CDR1 as SGHRS and CDR2 as YFSETQ. This CDR3 spans 15 amino acids. The CDR3 spells CASSYYRSSNEKLFF. Written as DNA, the CDR3 is TGCGCCAGCAGTTATTACAGGAGTTCTAATGAAAAACTGTTTTTT.

V is TRBV30 and J is TRBJ1-5, with D perhaps TRBD1 (6 bases). Trimming took 1 base from V and 7 from J, leaving 20 bases between them. CDR3 length: 16 residues. Germline-derived CDR1 and CDR2 are GTSNPN and SVGIG (reference sequence). In DNA form, the CDR3 reads TGTGCCTGGAGTGGCCCAGGGGCAGGGAGATGGCAGCCCCAGCATTTT. This gives the protein CAWSGPGAGRWQPQHF.

The rearrangement uses TRBV6-6 and TRBJ2-5, with 7 positions matching TRBD2. CDR1 MNHNY and CDR2 SVGAGI come from the germline V gene (reference sequence). The CDR3 contains 15 residues. J was trimmed by 1 base and V by 6 bases; bases with no gene match: 8. The CDR3 coding sequence is TGTGCCAGCAGAGGGGTAGCGGGCACCCAAGAGACCCAGTACTTC. Protein sequence: CASRGVAGTQETQYF.

The CDR3 nucleotides are TGTGCCAGCAGTCCACGGGACAAGTTTTCTAACACCGGGGAGCTGTTTTTT. Translated, it gives CASSPRDKFSNTGELFF. The chain joins TRBV28 to TRBJ2-2, with D tentatively TRBD1 (6 bases). Germline loops: CDR1 MDHEN, CDR2 SYDVKM. The CDR3 totals 17 residues. V lost 5 bases and J 2 bases, leaving 18 bases between the germline ends.

J is TRBJ1-4 and V is TRBV5-6, with unresolved D. The CDR3 consists of 12 residues. Deletions cut 6 bases from V and 10 bases from J, with 13 bases between. Germline V gene data show CDR1 as SGHDT and CDR2 as YYEEEE. CDR3 region: CASTTTGGKLFF. The CDR3 nucleotides read TGTGCCAGCACCACGACGGGTGGAAAACTGTTTTTT.